Sequencing of this TCR beta chain was carried out in a study of blood T cell repertoires in COVID-19. Turning to the study itself: Italy, Spain and the United States were the sources of the convalescent and acute COVID-19 samples. In each case, the material was cDNA or gDNA derived from T cells, B-cell-depleted T cells, or PBMCs.

This clone was seen at least ten times. Original handling: Reference gene primers were amplified, and this amplification served to estimate nucleated cell counts. The assay was immunoSEQ multiplex PCR, and TCRdb's table has in-frame clones only and misses some. That table supplies the V and J calls and clone size; D and trimming were determined from the DNA. The data show around 230,000 clones, roughly 83% seen once. The CDR3 has 11 residues. CDR1 and CDR2 from the germline V gene are SNHLY and FYNNEI. The V and J ends lost 7 bases and 5 bases respectively, with 8 bases between them. The TCR comes from a woman aged 70-85 years with active or convalescent COVID-19. The sequenced sample was peripheral blood. The chain has TRBV2 and TRBJ2-5, with D tentatively TRBD2 (5 bases). CDR3 coding DNA: TGTGCCAGCACGGGGTATGAGACCCAGTACTTC. This gives the protein CASTGYETQYF.